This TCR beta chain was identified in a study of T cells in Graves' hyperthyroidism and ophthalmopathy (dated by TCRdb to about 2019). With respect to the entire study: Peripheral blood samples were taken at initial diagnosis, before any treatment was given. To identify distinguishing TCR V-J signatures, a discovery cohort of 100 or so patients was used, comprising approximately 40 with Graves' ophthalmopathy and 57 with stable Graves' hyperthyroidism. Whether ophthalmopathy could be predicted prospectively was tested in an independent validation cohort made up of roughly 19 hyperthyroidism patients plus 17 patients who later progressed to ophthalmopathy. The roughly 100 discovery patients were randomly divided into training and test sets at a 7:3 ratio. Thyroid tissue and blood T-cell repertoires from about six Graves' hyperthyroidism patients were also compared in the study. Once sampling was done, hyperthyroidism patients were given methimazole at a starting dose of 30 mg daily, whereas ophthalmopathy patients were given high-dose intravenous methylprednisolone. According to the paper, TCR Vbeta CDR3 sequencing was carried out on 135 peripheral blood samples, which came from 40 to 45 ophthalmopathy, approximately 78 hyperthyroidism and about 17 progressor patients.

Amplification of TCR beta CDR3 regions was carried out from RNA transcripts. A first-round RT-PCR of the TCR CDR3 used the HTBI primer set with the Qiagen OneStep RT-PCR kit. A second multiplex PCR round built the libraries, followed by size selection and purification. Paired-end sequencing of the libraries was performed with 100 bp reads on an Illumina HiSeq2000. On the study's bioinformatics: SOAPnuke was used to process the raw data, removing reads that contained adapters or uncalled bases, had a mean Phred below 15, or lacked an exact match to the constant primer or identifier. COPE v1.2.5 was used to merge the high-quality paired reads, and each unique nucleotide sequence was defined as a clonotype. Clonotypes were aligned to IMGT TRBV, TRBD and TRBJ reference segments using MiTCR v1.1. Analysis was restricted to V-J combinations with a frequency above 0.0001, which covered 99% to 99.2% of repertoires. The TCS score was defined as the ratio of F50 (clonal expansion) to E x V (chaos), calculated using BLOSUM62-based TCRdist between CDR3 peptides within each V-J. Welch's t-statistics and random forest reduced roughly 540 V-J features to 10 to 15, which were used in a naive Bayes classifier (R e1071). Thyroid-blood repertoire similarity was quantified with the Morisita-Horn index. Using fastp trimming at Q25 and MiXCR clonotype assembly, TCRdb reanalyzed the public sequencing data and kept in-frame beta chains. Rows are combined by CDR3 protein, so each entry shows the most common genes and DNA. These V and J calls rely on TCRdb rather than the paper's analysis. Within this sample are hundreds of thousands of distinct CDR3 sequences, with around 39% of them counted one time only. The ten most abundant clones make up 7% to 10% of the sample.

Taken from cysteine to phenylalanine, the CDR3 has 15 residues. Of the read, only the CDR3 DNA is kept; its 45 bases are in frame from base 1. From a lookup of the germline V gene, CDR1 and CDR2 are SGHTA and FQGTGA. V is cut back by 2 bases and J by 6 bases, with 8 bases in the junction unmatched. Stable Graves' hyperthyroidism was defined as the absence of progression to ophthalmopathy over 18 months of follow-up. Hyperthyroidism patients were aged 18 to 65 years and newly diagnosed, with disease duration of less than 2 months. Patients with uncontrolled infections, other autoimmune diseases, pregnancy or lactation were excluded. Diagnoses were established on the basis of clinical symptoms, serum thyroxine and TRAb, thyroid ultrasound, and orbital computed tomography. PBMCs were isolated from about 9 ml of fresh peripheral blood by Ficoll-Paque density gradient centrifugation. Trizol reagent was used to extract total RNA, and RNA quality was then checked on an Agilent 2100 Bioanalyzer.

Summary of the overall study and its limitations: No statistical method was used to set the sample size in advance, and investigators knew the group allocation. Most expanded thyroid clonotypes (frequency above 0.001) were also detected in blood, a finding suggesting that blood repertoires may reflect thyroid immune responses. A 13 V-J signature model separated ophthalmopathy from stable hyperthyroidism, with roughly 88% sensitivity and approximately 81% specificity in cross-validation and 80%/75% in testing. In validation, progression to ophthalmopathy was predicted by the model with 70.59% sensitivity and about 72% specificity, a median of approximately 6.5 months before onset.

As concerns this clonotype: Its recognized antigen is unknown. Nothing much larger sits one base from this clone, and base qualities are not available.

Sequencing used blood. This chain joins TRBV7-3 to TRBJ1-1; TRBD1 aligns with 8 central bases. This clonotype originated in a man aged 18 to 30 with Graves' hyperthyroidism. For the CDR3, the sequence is CASSLGTGANPEAFF. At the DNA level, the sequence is TGTGCCAGCAGCTTAGGGACAGGCGCCAACCCTGAAGCTTTCTTT.